These 22 T cell receptor beta chains came from one sample sequenced in a study of T cell responses to AZD1222 COVID-19 vaccine. Measured with immunoSEQ multiplex PCR; TCRdb has only the in-frame clones, and not every one. The table includes some 80,000 clones, around 90% detected once. The sequencing used peripheral blood, collected on day 0 of MenACWY control vaccination. The receptors shown here come from an adult in good health.

The chain joins TRBV3-1 (or the pseudogene TRBV3-2) to TRBJ2-1; 9 bases map to TRBD2. The V and J ends lost 0 bases and 7 bases, in that order; junction bases with no gene match: 10. This CDR3 is built from 17 residues. In germline, CDR1 is LGHDT, CDR2 YNNKEL (reference sequence). The CDR3 here is CASSQEGTSWGGNEQFF. DNA of the CDR3: TGTGCCAGCAGCCAAGAGGGGACTAGCTGGGGGGGGAATGAGCAGTTCTTC.

J is TRBJ1-1 and V is TRBV6-5; no definite D call. Trimming cost V 1 base and J 1 base, with 4 bases left between them. CDR1 and CDR2 (germline): MNHEY, SVGAGI. CDR3 length equals 13 residues. The CDR3 here is CASSYFENTEAFF. The DNA for the CDR3 is TGTGCCAGCAGTTACTTCGAGAACACTGAAGCTTTCTTT.

The V and J genes are TRBV19 and TRBJ1-2, with 12 nucleotides matching TRBD1. The CDR3 runs 15 residues. Germline V gene sequence: CDR1 LNHDA, CDR2 SQIVND (reference sequence). The V gene end was trimmed by 5 bases and the J gene end by 8 bases; junction bases not matched to a gene: 9. The CDR3, as DNA: TGTGCCAGTAGTCCGGGACAGGGGGCGGGAAGCGGCTACACCTTC. This encodes CASSPGQGAGSGYTF.

This clone came up once. The chain couples TRBV5-1 to TRBJ1-5, with D possibly being TRBD1 (6 bases). CDR3 length: 13 residues. In germline, CDR1 is SGHRS, CDR2 YFSETQ. The V gene lost 9 bases and the J gene lost 8 bases, with 18 bases spanning the gap. CDR3 sequence: CATGGPLEEPQHF. CDR3 DNA sequence: TGCGCCACCGGGGGCCCCTTAGAGGAGCCCCAGCATTTT.

This sequence joins TRBV27 and TRBJ2-3, with a tentative D call TRBD2 (5 bases). This CDR3 spans 15 amino acids. Germline V gives CDR1 MNHEY, CDR2 SMNVEV (reference sequence). Trimming pared 3 bases from V and 1 base from J, leaving 11 bases between. This CDR3 reads CASSFLGEGTDTQYF. The CDR3 coding sequence is TGTGCCAGCAGTTTTCTCGGGGAAGGCACAGATACGCAGTATTTT.

J is TRBJ1-4 and V is TRBV19; unclear D gene. The V end lost 7 bases, the J end lost 1 base, and 10 bases lay between the germline ends. The CDR3 has 14 amino acids. In germline, CDR1 is LNHDA, CDR2 SQIVND (reference sequence). CDR3 amino acids: CASTYGVTNEKLFF. The DNA of the CDR3 is TGTGCCAGTACCTACGGGGTAACTAATGAAAAACTGTTTTTT.

This clone was seen just once. The CDR3 loop reads CASSGFMNTEAFF. As DNA, the CDR3 is TGTGCCAGCAGTGGATTCATGAACACTGAAGCTTTCTTT. The rearrangement uses TRBV2 and TRBJ1-1; D unresolved. The germline V gene encodes CDR1 SNHLY and CDR2 FYNNEI. The length of the CDR3 is 13 residues. Between the trimmed V and J ends, which lost 4 bases and 0 bases, there was a span of 6 bases.

This clone showed up just once. The chain combines TRBV7-8 with TRBJ1-6, with D perhaps matching TRBD1 (5 bases). With 5 bases removed from V and 9 bases from J, the gap between germline ends came to 17 bases. Germline values: CDR1 SGHVS, CDR2 FQNEAQ. The CDR3 is 15 residues long. CDR3 nucleotide sequence: TGTGCCAGCAGCGGACTAGGGACTGCGACTTCACCCCTCCACTTT. Translated: CASSGLGTATSPLHF.

V is TRBV3-1 (or the pseudogene TRBV3-2) and J is TRBJ1-2, with D possibly matching TRBD1 (6 bases). Looked up from germline, CDR1 is LGHDT and CDR2 is YNNKEL (reference sequence). This CDR3 has 16 residues. Trimming cost V 4 bases and J 2 bases, with 17 bases left between them. Written as DNA, the CDR3 is TGTGCCAGCAGCCGGATTGGGACACTTATGAACTATGGCTACACCTTC. Translated, it gives CASSRIGTLMNYGYTF.

As concerns this clone: Other DNA sequences in the same sample also yield this CDR3. The rearrangement uses TRBV5-1 and TRBJ1-5; 10 bases are a match to TRBD1. The V gene's germline CDR1 is SGHRS and CDR2 YFSETQ. The trim removed 4 bases at V and 4 bases at J, leaving 5 bases unmatched. The CDR3 extends over 15 amino acids. CDR3 DNA: TGCGCCAGCAGCCTCGGGACAGGGGATAATCAGCCCCAGCATTTT. Translating gives CASSLGTGDNQPQHF.

The chain has TRBV27 and TRBJ1-1; 7 bases fit TRBD1. CDR3 length: 13 residues. The V gene end was trimmed by 6 bases and the J gene end by 10 bases; junction bases not matched to a gene: 11. Germline V lookup: CDR1 MNHEY, CDR2 SMNVEV (reference sequence). This CDR3 reads CASRTVQGFVAFF. The CDR3 DNA reads TGTGCCAGCAGGACCGTACAGGGGTTTGTAGCTTTCTTT.

V usage is TRBV18 and J usage is TRBJ1-2; D is unresolved. The CDR3 spans 17 residues. Deletions cut 0 bases from V and 0 bases from J, with 14 bases between. Germline loops: CDR1 KGHSH, CDR2 LQKENI. This CDR3 reads CASSPPQKVDSNYGYTF. CDR3 in DNA: TGTGCCAGCTCACCACCTCAGAAGGTCGATTCTAACTATGGCTACACCTTC.

The table lists this clone with a count of one. The chain recombines TRBV12-3 or TRBV12-4 with TRBJ2-7; the D gene could be TRBD1 or TRBD2 (5 bases each). There are 13 residues in the CDR3. V was shortened by 7 bases and J by 1 base, with 11 bases between the two germline ends. CDR3 loop: CASIGTLSYEQYF. The CDR3 DNA is TGTGCCAGCATCGGGACCCTGTCCTACGAGCAGTACTTC.

This clone has only one observation. The chain links TRBV6-2 or TRBV6-3 to TRBJ1-2; D unresolved. Trimming cost V 0 bases and J 5 bases, with 13 bases left between them. Germline lookup yields CDR1 MNHEY and CDR2 SVGEGT. The CDR3 is 15 amino acids. CDR3 sequence (DNA): TGTGCCAGCAGTTACTCGTCGCTGGGGATTTATGGCTACACCTTC. Amino acids: CASSYSSLGIYGYTF.

The V and J genes are TRBV15 and TRBJ1-5; weak D call: TRBD1 (5 bases). Looked up from germline, CDR1 is LNHNV and CDR2 is YYDKDF (reference sequence). V was trimmed by 0 bases and J by 4 bases, leaving 10 bases between them. CDR3 size: 15 residues. The CDR3 is CATSRDLAGNQPQHF. CDR3 nucleotides: TGTGCCACCAGCAGAGATCTGGCAGGGAATCAGCCCCAGCATTTT.

This chain uses TRBV13 with TRBJ1-1; maybe TRBD1 (5 bases). The V and J ends lost 4 bases and 8 bases respectively, with 11 bases between them. Germline-derived CDR1 and CDR2 are PRHDT and FYEKMQ (reference sequence). The CDR3 covers 12 residues. CDR3 in DNA: TGTGCCAGCAGCTCTAGGACACCGGAAGCTTTCTTT. Translated: CASSSRTPEAFF.

This chain uses TRBV6-1 with TRBJ1-6; D possibly corresponds to TRBD1 (6 bases). Germline V gene lookup returns CDR1 MNHNS and CDR2 SASEGT. CDR3 length: 14 amino acids. V lost 1 base to trimming and J lost 8 bases, with 9 bases between them. CDR3 loop: CASSEGRGDSPLHF. In DNA, the CDR3 is TGTGCCAGCAGTGAAGGTAGGGGGGATTCACCCCTCCACTTT.

This clone showed up just once. This chain connects TRBV5-1 to TRBJ1-1; no clear D. The CDR3 is 13 residues long. Trimming pared 7 bases from V and 0 bases from J, leaving 10 bases between. Germline V gene data show CDR1 as SGHRS and CDR2 as YFSETQ. As DNA, the CDR3 is TGCGCCAGCTACCTGGCAGTGAACACTGAAGCTTTCTTT. It yields the protein CASYLAVNTEAFF.

About this clone itself: Mismatch with germline at one junction end may stem from a read error. The chain joins TRBV30 to TRBJ1-3, with no clear D. The CDR3 spans 11 residues. The germline V gene has CDR1 GTSNPN and CDR2 SVGIG (reference sequence). The CDR3 spells CASYSGNTIYF. The CDR3 coding sequence is TGCGCCTCGTACTCTGGAAACACCATATATTTT.

V gene TRBV4-1 combines with J gene TRBJ2-1; D is perhaps TRBD1 (5 bases). V lost 0 bases to trimming and J lost 7 bases, with 16 bases between them. Germline CDR1 and CDR2: MGHRA and YSYEKL. This CDR3 region has 16 residues. The CDR3 DNA follows: TGCGCCAGCAGCCAAGATCGTTTAGGGGCCGAGAATGAGCAGTTCTTC. It encodes CASSQDRLGAENEQFF.

The chain couples TRBV28 to TRBJ2-2, with D perhaps matching TRBD1 (5 bases). Between the trimmed V and J ends, which lost 2 bases and 5 bases, there was a span of 12 bases. CDR1 is MDHEN and CDR2 is SYDVKM in the germline V gene. The CDR3 length is 15 residues. Here the CDR3 reads CASSLTGKRTGELFF. As DNA, the CDR3 is TGTGCCAGCAGTTTAACAGGAAAGAGGACCGGGGAGCTGTTTTTT.

This clone occurred once. The rearrangement links TRBV4-3 to TRBJ1-2; D not certain. Trimming cost V 0 bases and J 14 bases, with 25 bases left between them. CDR1 is LGHNA, CDR2 YSLEER, per germline. The CDR3 loop spans 16 amino acids. In nucleotides, the CDR3 is TGCGCCAGCAGCCAAGATTCGGGCGGTGGTTCCGGGCTACAGACCTTC. This gives the protein CASSQDSGGGSGLQTF.